A few counts support the clone carrying this T cell receptor beta chain. Profiling relied on immunoSEQ multiplex PCR, and the TCRdb table lists in-frame clones only, not all of them. The data contain roughly 150,000 clones, around 82% of them singletons. These data belong to a study of blood T cell repertoires in COVID-19. Everyone who took part was roughly 18 to 95 years old, and they came from about 23 US areas. V was clipped by 3 bases and J by 9 bases; unmatched bases: 7. The CDR3 loop spans 16 amino acids. Germline CDR1 and CDR2: SGHTA and FQGTGA. The sample taken for sequencing was PBMCs or T cells enriched from blood (not recorded which). This receptor was identified in a man aged 55-75 years who had recovered from COVID-19. The rearrangement uses TRBV7-3 and TRBJ1-6; the match to TRBD1 covers 11 bases. The CDR3 DNA follows: TGTGCCAGCAGCTTCTCGGGACAGGGGGGGGGTTCACCCCTCCACTTT. Amino acids: CASSFSGQGGGSPLHF.